This is a list of T cell receptor beta chains from one sample in a study of human T cells and chemical hapten exposure. TCRdb recomputed calls from the RACE reads with MiXCR, one row per CDR3 protein. The sample holds around 160,000 distinct CDR3 sequences, 14% seen once. Sample: whole blood, taken in connection with sensitization to the hapten diphenylcyclopropenone (DPC). The receptors were sampled from a woman in her 30s with alopecia areata. Some clones in this sample may be carry-over from other donors' samples. CDR3s include the opening cysteine and the closing phenylalanine or tryptophan. The order of the fields is J gene, clone size, D gene, V gene, CDR3 protein, CDR3 DNA. D genes are given only for firm matches. The size of a clone is reported for some rows only, either as once, few or many, or as a class for expanded clones.

J gene: TRBJ1-3
clone size: .
D gene: .
V gene: TRBV7-9
CDR3 protein: CASSLVVGGTGNTIYF
CDR3 DNA: TGTGCCAGCAGCTTAGTCGTGGGGGGCACTGGAAACACCATATATTTT

J gene: TRBJ1-3
clone size: .
D gene: .
V gene: TRBV10-3
CDR3 protein: CAISGSRLAGPTGNTIYF
CDR3 DNA: TGTGCCATCAGTGGCAGCAGATTGGCGGGGCCCACTGGAAACACCATATATTTT

J gene: TRBJ2-2
clone size: few
D gene: .
V gene: TRBV7-8
CDR3 protein: CASSLRTVGELFF
CDR3 DNA: TGTGCCAGCAGCTTAAGGACGGTCGGGGAGCTGTTTTTT

J gene: TRBJ2-7
clone size: .
D gene: TRBD2
V gene: TRBV19
CDR3 protein: CASSPRASGTYEQYF
CDR3 DNA: TGTGCCAGTAGTCCTAGGGCTAGCGGCACCTACGAGCAGTACTTC

J gene: TRBJ2-2
clone size: many
D gene: .
V gene: TRBV29-1
CDR3 protein: CSVGQSGELFF
CDR3 DNA: TGCAGCGTCGGACAGTCCGGGGAGCTGTTTTTT

J gene: TRBJ2-2
clone size: many
D gene: .
V gene: TRBV6-2/TRBV6-3
CDR3 protein: CASRPALGGNTGELFF
CDR3 DNA: TGTGCCAGCAGACCCGCCCTAGGGGGTAACACCGGGGAGCTGTTTTTT

J gene: TRBJ2-3
clone size: .
D gene: .
V gene: TRBV6-1
CDR3 protein: CASSGGTRTYSTDTQYF
CDR3 DNA: TGTGCCAGCAGTGGTGGGACCCGAACTTATAGCACAGATACGCAGTATTTT

J gene: TRBJ1-5
clone size: .
D gene: TRBD1
V gene: TRBV6-2/TRBV6-3
CDR3 protein: CASSSYRGGGNQPQHF
CDR3 DNA: TGTGCCAGCAGTTCTTACAGGGGTGGTGGCAATCAGCCCCAGCATTTT

J gene: TRBJ2-5
clone size: few
D gene: .
V gene: TRBV7-9
CDR3 protein: CASSFGTLQETQYF
CDR3 DNA: TGTGCCAGCAGCTTCGGGACGCTCCAAGAGACCCAGTACTTC

J gene: TRBJ2-5
clone size: few
D gene: TRBD1
V gene: TRBV9
CDR3 protein: CASSRLLTGGETQYF
CDR3 DNA: TGTGCCAGCAGCCGACTTCTGACAGGGGGAGAGACCCAGTACTTC

J gene: TRBJ1-1
clone size: many
D gene: .
V gene: TRBV2
CDR3 protein: CASKLDAEAFF
CDR3 DNA: TGTGCCAGCAAATTGGACGCTGAAGCTTTCTTT

J gene: TRBJ1-2
clone size: .
D gene: TRBD1
V gene: TRBV2
CDR3 protein: CASRGQAGNYGYTF
CDR3 DNA: TGTGCCAGCAGGGGACAGGCCGGTAACTATGGCTACACCTTC

J gene: TRBJ2-7
clone size: .
D gene: .
V gene: TRBV18
CDR3 protein: CASSPAAGTQYEQYF
CDR3 DNA: TGTGCCAGCTCACCGGCAGCCGGGACACAATACGAGCAGTACTTC

J gene: TRBJ2-3
clone size: many
D gene: .
V gene: TRBV29-1
CDR3 protein: CSVIVSGDTQYF
CDR3 DNA: TGCAGCGTCATCGTAAGTGGAGATACGCAGTATTTT

J gene: TRBJ2-6
clone size: .
D gene: TRBD1
V gene: TRBV2
CDR3 protein: CARGTGSGANVLTF
CDR3 DNA: TGTGCCAGAGGGACAGGGTCTGGGGCCAACGTCCTGACTTTC